This T cell receptor beta chain was captured by sequencing in a study of blood T cell repertoires in COVID-19. V lost 0 bases and J 2 bases, leaving 9 bases between the germline ends. This CDR3 has 14 residues. Germline CDR1 reads SGHRS; CDR2 reads YFSETQ. This clone was detected only a few times. TCRdb keeps only in-frame clones here, not all; method: immunoSEQ multiplex PCR. The data hold 100,000 to 150,000 clones, with about 74% observed a single time. Specimen: peripheral blood. The sequence derives from a human donor in a cohort sampled during active COVID-19. The J gene is TRBJ2-7, the V gene TRBV5-1; possibly TRBD1 for D (6 bases). The CDR3 DNA follows: TGCGCCAGCAGCTTGGCGACAGGAGCCTACGAGCAGTACTTC. It codes for CASSLATGAYEQYF.